Described below is a single T cell receptor (beta chain) sequence and its context. Its target antigen remains unknown. No much larger clonotype is one base removed from it; base qualities were not supplied. V ends up 5 bases short and J 7 bases short, with an unmatched junction base count of 9. The germline V gene gives CDR1 as SQVTM and CDR2 as ANQGSEA. The CDR3 has 14 amino acids, counting the end cysteine and phenylalanine. CDR3 DNA is the only sequence kept; it has 42 bases, read in frame from the first base. The data originate from a study of post-analysis software for immune sequencing data (dated by TCRdb to 2013 to 2016). Study-level background: The recorded disease courses included relapsing-remitting, secondary progressive and progressive-relapsing multiple sclerosis, and some patients had no subtype annotation. A subset of samples was prepared in parallel using single-end sample barcoding, then pooled and co-amplified after Illumina adapter ligation. The multiple sclerosis patient repertoires were compared with ten to eleven previously published healthy control repertoires from donors aged 6 to 25 years. On the study overall, not on this receptor specifically: Patients showed significantly higher frequencies than controls for 4 or 5 TRBV segments, among them TRBV5-6, TRBV5-1 and TRBV20-1. Direct clustering with F measure showed strong co-clustering of samples prepared in the same batch, prompting a batch-effect correction. The multiple sclerosis patient group was slightly younger than the control group. Multiple sclerosis patients had significantly lower normalized Chao1 diversity than controls, a result that suggests substantial peripheral T-cell clonal expansion.

Libraries came from PCR. Sequencing was carried out with an Illumina HiSeq 2500. To reduce PCR and sequencing biases, unique molecular identifiers were built into the TCR beta cDNA libraries. About 0.5 million cDNA molecules were obtained for every 1 to 10 million input T cells, so each molecule roughly corresponded to one T cell. The patient libraries were prepared and sequenced using the same protocol as the earlier healthy control dataset. Samples belonging to the same batch were prepared together, multiplexed and sequenced on a shared HiSeq lane. On the authors' methods: Raw barcoded reads were processed with MIGEC, discarding single-read molecular identifier groups before consensus assembly and CDR3 extraction. VDJtools was used for post-analysis of the clonotype tables, and diversity was normalized by down-sampling every dataset to the size of the smallest sample. In repertoire overlap clustering, CDR3 amino acid sequences, but not nucleotide sequences, were matched to correct batch-related cross-sample contamination. Through fastp at Q25 and MiXCR, TCRdb rebuilt clones from the public reads, retaining in-frame beta chains. Rows with a matching CDR3 protein are joined into one entry that keeps the most common DNA and genes. For this entry, the V and J calls and clone size follow TCRdb and not the study's own pipeline. A total of about half a million distinct CDR3 sequences appear in this sample, nearly 45% of them only once. The top ten constitute 9% to 14% of the sample.

To demonstrate the VDJtools post-analysis software, the study profiled TCR beta repertoires from the peripheral blood of 13 young patients with multiple sclerosis. The multiple sclerosis patients were children and adolescents between about 6 and 16 years of age. Sequenced sample: blood. This clonotype was obtained from a girl aged 10-17 years with multiple sclerosis. This chain joins TRBV29-1 to TRBJ1-2; TRBD1 lines up with 11 middle nucleotides. Here the CDR3 is given as CSVNQGQGALGYTF. The nucleotide sequence reads as follows: TGCAGCGTTAACCAAGGACAGGGGGCGCTTGGCTACACCTTC.